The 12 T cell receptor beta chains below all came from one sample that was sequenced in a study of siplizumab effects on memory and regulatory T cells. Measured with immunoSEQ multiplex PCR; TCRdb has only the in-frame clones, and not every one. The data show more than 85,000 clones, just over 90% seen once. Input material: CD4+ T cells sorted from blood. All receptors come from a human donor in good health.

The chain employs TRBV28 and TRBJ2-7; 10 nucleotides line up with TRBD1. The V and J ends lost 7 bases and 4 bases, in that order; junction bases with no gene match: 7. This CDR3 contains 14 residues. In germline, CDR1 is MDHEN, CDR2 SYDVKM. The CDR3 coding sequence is TGTGCCAGCAACAGTTTGGACAGGGGGTACGAGCAGTACTTC. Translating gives CASNSLDRGYEQYF.

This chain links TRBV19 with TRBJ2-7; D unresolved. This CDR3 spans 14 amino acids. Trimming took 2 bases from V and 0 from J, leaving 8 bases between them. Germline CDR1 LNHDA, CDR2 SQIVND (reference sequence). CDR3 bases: TGTGCCAGTAGTATAATAGGCAGCTCCTACGAGCAGTACTTC. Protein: CASSIIGSSYEQYF.

The CDR3 DNA is TGTGCCAGCAGCTTAGGGAGGGGTATGGACATTCAGTACTTC. Amino acids: CASSLGRGMDIQYF. J is TRBJ2-4 and V is TRBV11-3; TRBD2 is a possible D gene (6 bases). Germline loops: CDR1 SGHNT, CDR2 YENEEA. The CDR3 loop spans 14 amino acids. Trimming took off 1 base at V and 8 bases at J, with 12 bases between the two ends. Variable domain in full (rest from reference TRBV11-3 and TRBJ2-4): EAGVVQSPRYKIIEKKQPVAFWCNPISGHNTLYWYLQNLGQGPELLIRYENEEAVDDSQLPKDRFSAERLKGVDSTLKIQPAELGDSAVYLCASSLGRGMDIQYFGAGTRLSVL.

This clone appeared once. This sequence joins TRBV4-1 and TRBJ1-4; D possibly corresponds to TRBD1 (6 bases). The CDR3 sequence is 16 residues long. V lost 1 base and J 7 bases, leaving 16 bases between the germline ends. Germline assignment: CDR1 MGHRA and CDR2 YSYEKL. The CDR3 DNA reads TGCGCCAGCAGCCAAGCCGATGTAGGGGGGAGTGAAAAACTGTTTTTT. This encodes CASSQADVGGSEKLFF.

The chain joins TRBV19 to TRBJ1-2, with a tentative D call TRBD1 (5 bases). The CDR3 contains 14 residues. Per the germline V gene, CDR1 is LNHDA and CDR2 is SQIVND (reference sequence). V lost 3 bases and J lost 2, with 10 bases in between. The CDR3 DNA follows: TGTGCCAGTAGTATCAGGGCAGCGAACTATGGCTACACCTTC. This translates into CASSIRAANYGYTF. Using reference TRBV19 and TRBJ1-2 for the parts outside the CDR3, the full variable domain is DGGITQSPKYLFRKEGQNVTLSCEQNLNHDAMYWYRQDPGQGLRLIYYSQIVNDFQKGDIAEGYSVSREKKESFPLTVTSAQKNPTAFYLCASSIRAANYGYTFGSGTRLTVV.

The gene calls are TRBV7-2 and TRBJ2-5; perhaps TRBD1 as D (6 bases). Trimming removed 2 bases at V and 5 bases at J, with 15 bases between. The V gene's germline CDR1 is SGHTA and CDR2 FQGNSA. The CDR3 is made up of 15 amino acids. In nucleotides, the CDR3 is TGTGCCAGCAGCTTACTTACAGGGAAGTTGGAGACCCAGTACTTC. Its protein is CASSLLTGKLETQYF. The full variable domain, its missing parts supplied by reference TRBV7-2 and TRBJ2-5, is GAGVSQSPSNKVTEKGKDVELRCDPISGHTALYWYRQSLGQGLEFLIYFQGNSAPDKSGLPSDRFSAERTGGSVSTLTIQRTQQEDSAVYLCASSLLTGKLETQYFGPGTRLLVL.

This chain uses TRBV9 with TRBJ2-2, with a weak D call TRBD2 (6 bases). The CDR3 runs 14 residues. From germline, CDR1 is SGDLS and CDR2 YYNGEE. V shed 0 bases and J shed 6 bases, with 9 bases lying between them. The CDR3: CASSVGGVAGELFF. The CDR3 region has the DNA TGTGCCAGCAGCGTAGGCGGGGTCGCCGGGGAGCTGTTTTTT. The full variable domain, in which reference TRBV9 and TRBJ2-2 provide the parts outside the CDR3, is DSGVTQTPKHLITATGQRVTLRCSPRSGDLSVYWYQQSLDQGLQFLIQYYNGEERAKGNILERFSAQQFPDLHSELNLSSLELGDSALYFCASSVGGVAGELFFGEGSRLTVL.

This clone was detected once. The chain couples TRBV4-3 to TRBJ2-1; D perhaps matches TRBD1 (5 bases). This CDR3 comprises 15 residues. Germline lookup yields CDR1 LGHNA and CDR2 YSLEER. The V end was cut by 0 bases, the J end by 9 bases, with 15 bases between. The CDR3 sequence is CASSQERGQAGEQFF. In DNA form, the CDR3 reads TGCGCCAGCAGCCAAGAAAGGGGTCAAGCAGGTGAGCAGTTCTTC.

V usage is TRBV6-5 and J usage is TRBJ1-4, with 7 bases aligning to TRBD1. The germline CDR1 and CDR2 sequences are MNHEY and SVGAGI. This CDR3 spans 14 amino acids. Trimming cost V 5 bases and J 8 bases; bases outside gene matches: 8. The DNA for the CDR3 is TGTGCCAGCAGTCGACAGGGTAGGCGGGAAAAACTGTTTTTT. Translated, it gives CASSRQGRREKLFF.

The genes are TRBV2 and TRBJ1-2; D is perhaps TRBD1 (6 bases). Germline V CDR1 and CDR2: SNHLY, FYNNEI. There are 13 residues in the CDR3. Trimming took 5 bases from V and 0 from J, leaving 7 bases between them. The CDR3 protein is CASSRDTNYGYTF. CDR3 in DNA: TGTGCCAGCAGTCGGGACACTAACTATGGCTACACCTTC.

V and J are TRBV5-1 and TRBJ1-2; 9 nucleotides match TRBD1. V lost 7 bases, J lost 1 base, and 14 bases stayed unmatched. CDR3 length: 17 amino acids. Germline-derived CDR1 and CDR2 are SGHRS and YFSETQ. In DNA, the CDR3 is TGCGCCAGCGGCCCCGGGACAGGGAAAATTAGTAACTATGGCTACACCTTC. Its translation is CASGPGTGKISNYGYTF. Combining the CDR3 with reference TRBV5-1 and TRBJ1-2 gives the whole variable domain KAGVTQTPRYLIKTRGQQVTLSCSPISGHRSVSWYQQTPGQGLQFLFEYFSETQRNKGNFPGRFSGRQFSNSRSEMNVSTLELGDSALYLCASGPGTGKISNYGYTFGSGTRLTVV.

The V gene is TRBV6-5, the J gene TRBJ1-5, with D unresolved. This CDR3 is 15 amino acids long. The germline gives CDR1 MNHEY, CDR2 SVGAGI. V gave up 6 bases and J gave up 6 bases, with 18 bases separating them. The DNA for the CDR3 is TGTGCCAGCAGCCTCGGGTTCAGCGAGGGTCAGCCCCAGCATTTT. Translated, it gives CASSLGFSEGQPQHF.